This T cell receptor beta chain was identified in a study of T-cell memory formation after mild COVID-19 (dated by TCRdb to the early 2020s). Regarding the complete study: Most TCR sequence clusters were specific to one of the two donors. In a couple of donors, T-cell clones that expanded and contracted after mild COVID-19 were followed by sequencing TCRalpha and TCRbeta repertoires longitudinally. Two young, previously healthy adult volunteers, one female and one male, were included in the cohort. What the authors observed across the whole study: Contracting CD4+ clones were found mainly in CM and EM memory subsets, while CD8+ clones were enriched in EMRA. Clones contracting from day 15 to 85 had balanced CD4/CD8 phenotypes, while a second wave expanding from day 15 to 37 was biased towards CD4+. SARS-CoV-2 specificity was not confirmed for the second-wave clones peaking on day 37. The detection of some responding clones in pre-infection memory suggests that pre-existing cross-reactive memory T cells joined the SARS-CoV-2 response. The study included only a couple of mild cases, and larger cohorts that include severe cases with pre-infection samples were judged to be necessary.

Sequencer: Illumina NovaSeq 6000. Using 5'RACE with constant-segment primers, TCRalpha and TCRbeta cDNA libraries were constructed, with sample barcodes and unique molecular identifiers added in the process. Trizol reagent was used to extract RNA from every sample. Library amplification was performed in two PCR steps, and a second sample barcode and Illumina TruSeq adapters were introduced in the second step. Sequencing of libraries was performed on an Illumina NovaSeq with 2 x 150 bp paired-end reads. Processing in the source paper ran as follows. Reads were demultiplexed and collapsed into UMI-guided consensus sequences with migec v1.2.7. Using mixcr v2.1.11, the UMI consensuses were aligned to TRA and TRB V and J templates and assembled into clonotypes. Clonotypes were classified as expanded or contracted when called significant by both edgeR and NoisET, with noise models trained on biological replicates. For edgeR calls, the cutoffs were a false discovery rate-adjusted p below 0.01 and a log2 fold-change threshold of 1. As an exploratory analysis of dynamics, max-normalized trajectories of the 1000 most abundant clonotypes were examined by PCA with hierarchical clustering. The CD4 or CD8 phenotype of responding clones was assigned using the separately sequenced CD4+ and CD8+ repertoires. Using fastp at Q25 and MiXCR, TCRdb reprocessed the public reads and kept productive beta chains. Entries that share a CDR3 protein sequence are merged under the most common genes and DNA. Here the V and J calls rest on TCRdb's processing, not on the authors' analysis. The sample table shows roughly 260,000 distinct CDR3 sequences, and 16% are seen once. Jointly, the top ten make up around 3.4% of the sample.

Comments on this clonotype: No antigen is known for it. No base quality values were provided; no much bigger clone lies one nucleotide off.

The germline V gene (reference sequence) provides CDR1 SGHAT and CDR2 FQDESV. Germline trimming: 3 bases from V, 9 bases from J; junction bases outside gene matches: 3. The cysteine opens and the phenylalanine closes a CDR3 of 14 amino acids. Of the read, only the CDR3 DNA is kept; its 42 bases are in frame from base 1. Ficoll-Paque density gradient centrifugation was used to isolate PBMCs. The TCR comes from a man younger than 35 who had mild COVID-19 (a few samples of this study predate the infection). The sample titles of this study are shuffled in the database, so cell type and time point are left out; the donor was told from shared clones. The chain was built from TRBV11-1 and TRBJ1-6, and 9 junction bases match TRBD1. Sequenced material: PBMCs or a T cell subset sorted from them (not recorded which). The CDR3 amino acid sequence is: CASSLGQGFSPLHF. The DNA sequence is as follows: TGTGCCAGCAGCTTGGGACAGGGCTTTTCACCCCTCCACTTT.